The rows below give T cell receptor beta chains drawn from one sample of a study of blood T cell repertoires in COVID-19. Profiled with immunoSEQ multiplex PCR; TCRdb holds only in-frame clones, not every one. The sample lists 59,000 or so clones; 82% were seen once. Input material: peripheral blood. All receptors derive from a human donor in a cohort sampled during active COVID-19. The CDR3 runs from the conserved cysteine through the conserved F or W. A D gene is named only where the DNA matches it firmly. Where a row states a size, it is once, few, many or the class of an expanded clone; other rows omit it.

J: TRBJ2-1
V: TRBV12-3/TRBV12-4
D: -
size: -
CDR3: CASSSTIHNEQFF
DNA: TGTGCCAGCAGTTCGACTATCCACAATGAGCAGTTCTTC

J: TRBJ1-6
V: TRBV7-6
D: TRBD1
size: -
CDR3: CASSWTGESPLHF
DNA: TGTGCCAGCAGCTGGACAGGGGAATCACCCCTCCACTTT

J: TRBJ2-5
V: TRBV5-1
D: -
size: -
CDR3: CASSLVEFAETQYF
DNA: TGCGCCAGCAGCTTGGTGGAGTTTGCAGAGACCCAGTACTTC

J: TRBJ1-2
V: TRBV5-6
D: TRBD1
size: -
CDR3: CASTIRDRGGYTF
DNA: TGTGCCAGCACCATCCGGGACAGGGGAGGGTACACCTTC

J: TRBJ1-5
V: TRBV18
D: -
size: -
CDR3: CASSPPGTSNQPQHF
DNA: TGTGCCAGCTCACCCCCAGGAACATCCAATCAGCCCCAGCATTTT

J: TRBJ2-2
V: TRBV15
D: -
size: -
CDR3: CATRAARTGELFF
DNA: TGTGCCACCAGGGCAGCGCGCACCGGGGAGCTGTTTTTT

J: TRBJ2-3
V: TRBV2
D: TRBD2
size: -
CDR3: CASSEASGAFTDTQYF
DNA: TGTGCCAGCAGTGAAGCTAGCGGGGCCTTCACAGATACGCAGTATTTT

J: TRBJ1-2
V: TRBV3-1/TRBV3-2
D: -
size: -
CDR3: CASSPSGGRAYGYTF
DNA: TGTGCCAGCAGCCCCTCCGGGGGGAGGGCCTATGGCTACACCTTC

J: TRBJ2-3
V: TRBV5-1
D: -
size: -
CDR3: CASSRRAADSTDTQYF
DNA: TGCGCCAGCAGCCGGAGGGCGGCGGATTCCACAGATACGCAGTATTTT

J: TRBJ2-4
V: TRBV7-2
D: -
size: -
CDR3: CASSLDIPRPVQYF
DNA: TGTGCCAGCAGCTTAGATATCCCTCGTCCGGTTCAGTACTTC

J: TRBJ2-3
V: TRBV4-1
D: TRBD2
size: -
CDR3: CASSQSLAGDLDTQYF
DNA: TGCGCCAGCAGCCAATCACTAGCGGGGGATCTAGATACGCAGTATTTT

J: TRBJ2-6
V: TRBV29-1
D: -
size: once
CDR3: CSIGESSGANVLTF
DNA: TGCAGCATAGGAGAATCCTCTGGGGCCAACGTCCTGACTTTC

J: TRBJ2-1
V: TRBV6-5
D: -
size: few
CDR3: CASSVRGGEQFF
DNA: TGTGCCAGCAGCGTGAGAGGGGGTGAGCAGTTCTTC

J: TRBJ1-4
V: TRBV4-2
D: -
size: -
CDR3: CASSPRGSGGEKLFF
DNA: TGTGCCAGCAGCCCGCGGGGGTCCGGTGGCGAAAAACTGTTTTTT

J: TRBJ2-2
V: TRBV4-1
D: TRBD2
size: once
CDR3: CASSQSGLAGNTGELFF
DNA: TGCGCCAGCAGCCAATCGGGACTAGCGGGGAACACCGGGGAGCTGTTTTTT

J: TRBJ1-2
V: TRBV5-6
D: TRBD1
size: -
CDR3: CASSPGTGVDYGYTF
DNA: TGTGCCAGCAGCCCCGGGACAGGGGTGGACTATGGCTACACCTTC

J: TRBJ2-1
V: TRBV19
D: -
size: once
CDR3: CASSMEQGENNEQFF
DNA: TGTGCCAGTAGTATGGAACAGGGAGAGAACAATGAGCAGTTCTTC

J: TRBJ2-6
V: TRBV2
D: TRBD1
size: -
CDR3: CASSAGTVGANVLTF
DNA: TGTGCCAGCAGTGCCGGGACAGTTGGGGCCAACGTCCTGACTTTC

J: TRBJ2-1
V: TRBV11-3
D: TRBD1
size: -
CDR3: CASSQDRGYNEQFF
DNA: TGTGCCAGCAGCCAAGACAGGGGTTACAATGAGCAGTTCTTC

J: TRBJ1-2
V: TRBV7-2
D: -
size: once
CDR3: CASSLAGQLNYGYTF
DNA: TGTGCCAGCAGCTTAGCTGGGCAGCTTAACTATGGCTACACCTTC